What follows are 20 T cell receptor beta chains derived from one specimen sequenced in a study of T-cell memory formation after mild COVID-19. Each CDR3 protein gets one entry after TCRdb re-called the 5' RACE reads with MiXCR. The sample holds 540,000 or so distinct CDR3 sequences; about a fifth are singletons and the top ten take under 15%. Sequencing input: PBMCs or a T cell subset sorted from them (not recorded which). The receptors here all came from an adult woman who had mild COVID-19 (a few samples of this study predate the infection). Cell type and time point are not known.

The CDR3 sequence is CASSPRLAGATYEQYF. For the CDR3, the DNA is TGCGCCAGCAGCCCCCGACTAGCGGGGGCTACCTACGAGCAGTACTTC. V and J are TRBV5-1 and TRBJ2-7; 12 nucleotides line up with TRBD2. The J segment lost 2 bases and the V segment lost 4 bases, leaving 7 bases of the junction unmatched. Germline CDR1 is SGHRS and CDR2 is YFSETQ. The CDR3 consists of 16 residues.

For the CDR3, the DNA is TGTGCCAGCAGTTTAACGATGCGTGGTGGCACAGATACGCAGTATTTT. The encoded protein is CASSLTMRGGTDTQYF. V gene TRBV27 combines with J gene TRBJ2-3; no clear D gene. The CDR3 is made up of 16 amino acids. V gave up 2 bases and J gave up 1 base, with 13 bases separating them. Germline V gene data show CDR1 as MNHEY and CDR2 as SMNVEV (reference sequence).

The table lists this clonotype with many counts. This chain uses TRBV7-2 with TRBJ2-3, with TRBD2 identical over 9 bases. V was pared by 5 bases and J by 6 bases, with 12 bases of the junction left unmatched. Germline V gene data show CDR1 as SGHTA and CDR2 as FQGNSA. This CDR3 region has 16 residues. The CDR3 bases are TGTGCCAGCAGCCCACGGGGTACTAGCGGGTCGGATACGCAGTATTTT. Amino acids: CASSPRGTSGSDTQYF.

This clonotype was observed at least ten times. The rearrangement joins TRBV7-6 to TRBJ2-3; D is unclear. CDR1 is SGHVS and CDR2 is FNYEAQ in the germline V gene. This CDR3 has 14 amino acids. Trimming took 5 bases from V and 0 from J, leaving 9 bases between them. The CDR3 nucleotides read TGTGCCAGCAGCCCTTCCACTAGCACAGATACGCAGTATTTT. It specifies CASSPSTSTDTQYF. Full variable domain (remainder filled in from reference TRBV7-6 and TRBJ2-3): GAGVSQSPRYKVTKRGQDVALRCDPISGHVSLYWYRQALGQGPEFLTYFNYEAQQDKSGLPNDRFSAERPEGSISTLTIQRTEQRDSAMYRCASSPSTSTDTQYFGPGTRLTVL.

This clonotype was observed a handful of times. The gene calls are TRBV12-3 or TRBV12-4 and TRBJ2-1, with TRBD1 as a possible D gene (5 bases). V was pared by 3 bases and J by 7 bases, with 19 bases between. The CDR3 covers 16 residues. CDR3 DNA sequence: TGTGCCAGCAGTTTCCCCCCCGGACACCTTGGGAATGAGCAGTTCTTC. Its translation: CASSFPPGHLGNEQFF.

The chain is built from TRBV20-1 and TRBJ2-3, with TRBD2 as a possible D gene (5 bases). Trimming took 1 base from V and 2 from J, leaving 13 bases between them. Germline CDR1 and CDR2: DFQATT and SNEGSKA (reference sequence). This CDR3 has 15 amino acids. The CDR3 spells CSARGPRGNTDTQYF. CDR3 coding DNA: TGCAGTGCTAGAGGCCCCCGGGGTAACACAGATACGCAGTATTTT.

This clonotype was found a few times. The CDR3 reads CSVAQGTLNQPQHF. In DNA, the CDR3 is TGCAGCGTTGCCCAGGGAACCCTCAATCAGCCCCAGCATTTT. The J gene is TRBJ1-5, the V gene TRBV29-1, with D possibly being TRBD1 (5 bases). V lost 4 bases, J lost 3 bases, and 13 bases lay in between. The V gene's germline CDR1 is SQVTM and CDR2 ANQGSEA. The CDR3 sequence is 14 residues long. Full variable domain (outside the CDR3, taken from reference TRBV29-1 and TRBJ1-5): SAVISQKPSRDICQRGTSLTIQCQVDSQVTMMFWYRQQPGQSLTLIATANQGSEATYESGFVIDKFPISRPNLTFSTLTVSNMSPEDSSIYLCSVAQGTLNQPQHFGDGTRLSIL.

This sequence joins TRBV20-1 and TRBJ1-5, with D unresolved. Per the germline V gene, CDR1 is DFQATT and CDR2 is SNEGSKA (reference sequence). The CDR3 length is 13 residues. V was shortened by 4 bases and J by 4 bases, with 11 bases between the two germline ends. The CDR3 protein is CSAKLLANQPQHF. CDR3 coding DNA: TGCAGTGCTAAGCTATTAGCGAATCAGCCCCAGCATTTT.

This chain connects TRBV15 to TRBJ2-2; no reliable D call. The germline V and J ends were trimmed by 1 base and 4 bases, with 4 bases remaining between them. The CDR3 is 13 residues long. CDR1 is LNHNV and CDR2 is YYDKDF in the germline V gene (reference sequence). The CDR3 sequence: CATSRAGTGELFF. CDR3 DNA: TGTGCCACCAGCAGAGCGGGCACCGGGGAGCTGTTTTTT.

This clonotype appeared a few times. The chain couples TRBV19 to TRBJ1-1, with TRBD1 matching over 7 bases. The CDR3 has 13 amino acids. Looked up from germline, CDR1 is LNHDA and CDR2 is SQIVND (reference sequence). J lost 3 bases, V lost 10 bases, and 8 bases had no gene match. CDR3 DNA: TGTGCCACTCGAGACAGGGAATACACTGAAGCTTTCTTT. Its protein product is CATRDREYTEAFF.

Turning to this clonotype: The junction departs from the called germline gene at one end, perhaps through a read error. V and J are TRBV20-1 and TRBJ1-5, with D possibly TRBD1 on 5 matching bases. Germline CDR1 and CDR2: DFQATT and SNEGSKA (reference sequence). CDR3 length equals 15 residues. The CDR3, as DNA: TGCAGTGCTAACCGCGGGGGGAATAGCAATCAGCTCCAGCATTTT. This encodes CSANRGGNSNQLQHF.

J is TRBJ2-7 and V is TRBV25-1; a weak D match, TRBD2 (5 bases). The CDR3 covers 13 residues. V dropped 2 bases and J dropped 7 bases, with 12 bases sitting between them. Germline-derived CDR1 and CDR2 are MGHDK and SYGVNS. Here the CDR3 DNA reads TGTGCCAGCAGTGAAAATAGCGTGCGGGAGCAGTACTTC. Its translation is CASSENSVREQYF.

In its sample, this clonotype was seen a few times. The chain has TRBV2 and TRBJ2-3; 10 bases are a match to TRBD2. Germline V gene sequence: CDR1 SNHLY, CDR2 FYNNEI. The CDR3 is 16 amino acids. Trimming at V came to 7 bases and at J to 3 bases, leaving 10 bases not matched to a gene. Here the CDR3 reads CASIIAGGRGTDTQYF. The CDR3 DNA follows: TGTGCCAGCATAATAGCGGGGGGCCGCGGGACAGATACGCAGTATTTT.

The CDR3 here is CASSLNRENTIYF. For the CDR3, the DNA is TGTGCCAGCAGCTTGAACAGAGAAAACACCATATATTTT. This chain uses TRBV7-9 with TRBJ1-3; D uncertain. V was shortened by 3 bases and J by 6 bases, with 9 bases between the two germline ends. Germline lookup yields CDR1 SEHNR and CDR2 FQNEAQ (reference sequence). This CDR3 is built from 13 residues.

This clonotype was seen a handful of times. The chain is built from TRBV2 and TRBJ2-2, with D possibly TRBD2 on 6 matching bases. Trimming stripped 3 bases from V and 3 bases from J, with 11 bases between. CDR1 SNHLY and CDR2 FYNNEI come from the germline V gene. The CDR3 is 15 amino acids. Here the CDR3 DNA reads TGTGCCAGCAGTGACAGCGGGCAGTACACCGGGGAGCTGTTTTTT. This translates into CASSDSGQYTGELFF.

Only a few counts were recorded for this clonotype. This chain connects TRBV6-6 to TRBJ1-2; the D gene is possibly TRBD1 (6 bases). Trimming took off 5 bases at V and 5 bases at J, with 21 bases between the two ends. Per the germline V gene, CDR1 is MNHNY and CDR2 is SVGAGI (reference sequence). The CDR3 runs 16 residues. The CDR3 nucleotides read TGTGCCAGCAGTGCCGAAGAGTTCTGGGGGCCTTATGGCTACACCTTC. It encodes CASSAEEFWGPYGYTF.

The V gene is TRBV6-2 or TRBV6-3, the J gene TRBJ2-7; D possibly corresponds to TRBD2 (7 bases). The V end lost 6 bases, the J end lost 3 bases, and 21 bases lay between the germline ends. CDR1 MNHEY and CDR2 SVGEGT come from the germline V gene. The CDR3 loop spans 16 amino acids. This CDR3 is CASSSAGGGELYEQYF. The CDR3 DNA sequence: TGTGCCAGCAGCTCCGCGGGCGGGGGCGAACTCTACGAGCAGTACTTC.

The chain's CDR3 is CSVGDRNYNEQFF. The CDR3 DNA sequence: TGCAGCGTTGGGGACAGAAATTACAATGAGCAGTTCTTC. The J gene is TRBJ2-1, the V gene TRBV29-1; 7 bases are a match to TRBD1. The CDR3 length is 13 residues. Germline assignment: CDR1 SQVTM and CDR2 ANQGSEA. J was trimmed by 4 bases and V by 4 bases; bases with no gene match: 4.

The CDR3 reads CASSLGDSIYEQYF. The CDR3, as DNA: TGCGCCAGCAGCTTGGGAGACAGTATCTACGAGCAGTACTTC. This chain joins TRBV5-1 and TRBJ2-7; possibly TRBD1 for D (5 bases). Per germline, CDR1 SGHRS and CDR2 YFSETQ. The CDR3 spans 14 residues. The V end was cut by 0 bases, the J end by 3 bases, with 10 bases between.

To note about this clonotype: The junction departs from germline at one end; a sequencing error may be responsible. J is TRBJ1-1 and V is TRBV5-1; D possibly corresponds to TRBD1 (5 bases). Germline V gene data show CDR1 as SGHRS and CDR2 as YFSETQ. CDR3 length: 11 amino acids. The CDR3 is CASSLGHQRDF. CDR3 nucleotide sequence: TGCGCCAGCAGCTTAGGACACCAAAGGGACTTT.